These 26 T cell receptor beta chains were sequenced from one sample in a study of identical twins. MiXCR, run by TCRdb on the 5' RACE reads, gives a single entry per CDR3 protein. The data hold some 1,600,000 distinct CDR3 sequences, with 25% to 35% observed a single time. Material: cord blood. The receptors were sampled from a newborn girl in good health.

The rearrangement links TRBV6-5 to TRBJ1-1; 7 bases match TRBD1. There are 15 residues in the CDR3. The junction had 4 bases not matched to a gene; V was cut back by 2 bases and J by 1 base. In germline, CDR1 is MNHEY, CDR2 SVGAGI. CDR3 protein: CASSYDRAANTEAFF. Written as DNA, the CDR3 is TGTGCCAGCAGTTACGACAGGGCTGCGAACACTGAAGCTTTCTTT.

The chain is built from TRBV2 and TRBJ2-5, with D possibly TRBD1 on 5 matching bases. V was cut by 10 bases and J by 2 bases, with 11 bases left in between. The CDR3 has 12 residues. Germline CDR1 and CDR2: SNHLY and FYNNEI. The CDR3 sequence is CATTGDQETQYF. The CDR3 nucleotides read TGTGCCACCACAGGAGATCAAGAGACCCAGTACTTC.

This chain connects TRBV5-1 to TRBJ2-7; unclear D gene. The length of the CDR3 is 14 residues. In germline, CDR1 is SGHRS, CDR2 YFSETQ. Trimming cost V 4 bases and J 2 bases, with 13 bases left between them. The CDR3, as DNA: TGCGCCAGCAGCGGCGACCCCACCGCCTACGAGCAGTACTTC. Its protein is CASSGDPTAYEQYF.

The CDR3 DNA is TGTGCCAGTAGTACCACCCAGGGGGCCAATCAGCCCCAGCATTTT. Encoded protein: CASSTTQGANQPQHF. V and J are TRBV19 and TRBJ1-5, with 8 nucleotides matching TRBD1. The CDR3 has 15 amino acids. Germline-derived CDR1 and CDR2 are LNHDA and SQIVND (reference sequence). V dropped 4 bases and J dropped 3; count of bases not matched to a gene: 5.

The chain recombines TRBV7-2 with TRBJ2-1, with D hard to call. CDR1 is SGHTA and CDR2 is FQGNSA in the germline V gene. V lost 0 bases to trimming and J lost 7 bases, with 10 bases between them. CDR3 length: 14 amino acids. The CDR3 DNA sequence: TGTGCCAGCAGCTTAGCCCGTGGAAGAAATGAGCAGTTCTTC. Amino acid sequence: CASSLARGRNEQFF.

This clonotype was seen only a few times. The chain recombines TRBV11-2 with TRBJ2-7, with 8 bases identical to TRBD1. CDR1 SGHAT and CDR2 FQNNGV come from the germline V gene. The V segment lost 5 bases and the J segment 3 bases; nucleotides outside the gene matches: 6. CDR3 length: 14 residues. CDR3 residues: CASSARQGFYEQYF. Here the CDR3 DNA reads TGTGCCAGCAGCGCCCGACAGGGGTTCTACGAGCAGTACTTC.

This sequence joins TRBV12-3 or TRBV12-4 and TRBJ1-3, with 9 bases lining up with TRBD1. J lost 2 bases, V lost 3 bases, and 2 bases had no gene match. The CDR3 contains 15 residues. The CDR3 sequence: CASSFDRGTGNTIYF. In DNA, the CDR3 is TGTGCCAGCAGTTTCGACAGGGGGACTGGAAACACCATATATTTT.

The genes are TRBV6-6 and TRBJ2-7; D is possibly TRBD1 or TRBD2 (7 bases each). The end of the DNA is better explained by TRBJ2-5, so the J call may be wrong. Germline V gene sequence: CDR1 MNHNY, CDR2 SVGAGI (reference sequence). The CDR3 consists of 16 residues. The CDR3 bases are TGTGCCAGCAGTTACGGGGGGGGACAGAGACAAGAGACCCAGTACTTC. Its translation is CASSYGGGQRQETQYF.

This clonotype was observed at least ten times. CDR3 amino acids: CSASGKGNSYNEQFF. The CDR3, as DNA: TGCAGCGCCAGTGGGAAGGGGAACTCCTACAATGAGCAGTTCTTC. V and J are TRBV29-1 and TRBJ2-1, with D possibly TRBD1 on 5 matching bases. V lost 7 bases and J 0 bases, leaving 16 bases between the germline ends. This CDR3 spans 15 amino acids. Germline V CDR1 and CDR2: SQVTM, ANQGSEA.

This clonotype appeared a few times. Written as DNA, the CDR3 is TGCAGTGCTAGGCCCGGGACTAGCGGGGCAGATACGCAGTATTTT. Protein: CSARPGTSGADTQYF. This chain joins TRBV20-1 and TRBJ2-3; TRBD2 aligns across 13 bases. Losses at the gene ends were 3 bases for V and 4 bases for J; bases not matched to a gene: 4. Germline V lookup: CDR1 DFQATT, CDR2 SNEGSKA (reference sequence). The CDR3 extends over 15 amino acids.

For the CDR3, the DNA is TGCGCCAGCAGCCAGCTAGCGTCGGGGGCCGGCAATGAGCAGTTCTTC. This gives the protein CASSQLASGAGNEQFF. The chain joins TRBV5-1 to TRBJ2-1; D possibly uses TRBD1 or TRBD2 (6 bases each). The CDR3 runs to 16 residues. CDR1 is SGHRS, CDR2 YFSETQ, per germline. Deletions cut 4 bases from V and 6 bases from J, with 20 bases between. Full variable domain (outside the CDR3, taken from reference TRBV5-1 and TRBJ2-1): KAGVTQTPRYLIKTRGQQVTLSCSPISGHRSVSWYQQTPGQGLQFLFEYFSETQRNKGNFPGRFSGRQFSNSRSEMNVSTLELGDSALYLCASSQLASGAGNEQFFGPGTRLTVL.

The gene calls are TRBV29-1 and TRBJ2-5; D possibly corresponds to TRBD2 (6 bases). Near its end, the DNA agrees better with TRBJ2-7, so the J call may be wrong. The CDR3 has 12 residues. Germline V gene sequence: CDR1 SQVTM, CDR2 ANQGSEA. Here the CDR3 DNA reads TGCAGCGCCCTGGTGGGGGGCTACGAGCAGTACTTC. Translating it yields CSALVGGYEQYF.

This clonotype was seen a handful of times. CDR3 amino acids: CASSRPGRLAYEQYF. The CDR3 region has the DNA TGTGCCAGCAGTCGACCGGGACGCCTGGCATACGAGCAGTACTTC. The chain employs TRBV28 and TRBJ2-7, with D perhaps assigned TRBD1 or TRBD2 (5 bases each). CDR3 length equals 15 residues. V lost 5 bases and J lost 4, with 18 bases in between. Per the germline V gene, CDR1 is MDHEN and CDR2 is SYDVKM.

This clonotype has a handful of counts. This chain's CDR3 is CSASQTGGPSYNEQFF. The CDR3 DNA reads TGCAGTGCTAGCCAGACAGGGGGTCCCTCCTACAATGAGCAGTTCTTC. The chain recombines TRBV20-1 with TRBJ2-1; 9 nucleotides line up with TRBD1. V lost 3 bases, J lost 0 bases, and 6 bases stayed unmatched. The CDR3 totals 16 residues. The germline V gene has CDR1 DFQATT and CDR2 SNEGSKA (reference sequence).

The chain couples TRBV21-1 to TRBJ1-6. TRBV21-1 is listed as a pseudogene. The CDR3 is 13 residues long. The CDR3 reads CASSYTHNSPLHF. The CDR3 bases are TGTGCCAGCAGCTACACCCATAATTCACCCCTCCACTTT.

This sequence joins TRBV4-2 and TRBJ2-1, with D hard to call. V shed 8 bases and J shed 7 bases, with 6 bases lying between them. The CDR3 is 10 residues long. Germline loops: CDR1 LGHNA, CDR2 YNFKEQ. CDR3 amino acids: CASGANEQFF. The CDR3 DNA reads TGTGCCAGCGGAGCAAATGAGCAGTTCTTC.

There are a few counts of this clonotype. The chain recombines TRBV20-1 with TRBJ2-7; 12 bases match TRBD2. Germline values: CDR1 DFQATT, CDR2 SNEGSKA (reference sequence). The CDR3 has 19 amino acids. The V and J ends lost 0 bases and 1 base, in that order; junction bases with no gene match: 13. DNA of the CDR3: TGCAGTGCTAGAGAGGGTGTGACTAGCGGGAGACGAATATCCTACGAGCAGTACTTC. This gives the protein CSAREGVTSGRRISYEQYF.

Ten or more counts support this clonotype. The chain's CDR3 is CASSLSAASSYEQYF. CDR3 coding DNA: TGTGCCAGCAGTTTAAGCGCGGCGAGCTCCTACGAGCAGTACTTC. J is TRBJ2-7 and V is TRBV28; D not resolved. CDR3 length equals 15 residues. CDR1 is MDHEN, CDR2 SYDVKM, per germline. Trimming took 2 bases from V and 0 from J, leaving 11 bases between them.

The chain carries TRBV20-1 and TRBJ2-1; perhaps TRBD2 as D (5 bases). Per the germline V gene, CDR1 is DFQATT and CDR2 is SNEGSKA (reference sequence). V gave up 0 bases and J gave up 15 bases, with 15 bases separating them. CDR3 length: 12 amino acids. The DNA of the CDR3 is TGCAGTGCTAGAGAGGAAATCGGCGGGCGGTTCTTC. This sequence encodes CSAREEIGGRFF.

The rearrangement uses TRBV7-9 and TRBJ1-2; 7 bases map to TRBD1. V trimming: 1 base; J trimming: 7 bases; junction bases outside the gene matches: 3. Germline CDR1 is SEHNR and CDR2 is FQNEAQ (reference sequence). The CDR3 contains 13 residues. This CDR3 reads CASSLGDSSGYTF. The CDR3 DNA sequence: TGTGCCAGCAGCTTAGGGGACAGCTCTGGCTACACCTTC.

This clonotype came up a few times. The V call is TRBV12-3 or TRBV12-4, the J call TRBJ1-2; maybe TRBD1 (5 bases). This CDR3 has 15 amino acids. Trimming left V 2 bases short and J 5 bases short, with 15 bases between. The CDR3 here is CASSLSGVGVYGYTF. The CDR3 region has the DNA TGTGCCAGCAGTTTATCTGGGGTAGGGGTTTATGGCTACACCTTC.

This clonotype was counted a few times. The chain links TRBV20-1 to TRBJ1-2, with TRBD1 matching 8 bases. CDR1 is DFQATT and CDR2 is SNEGSKA in the germline V gene (reference sequence). The length of the CDR3 is 15 residues. Trimming cost V 4 bases and J 0 bases; bases outside gene matches: 7. The CDR3 is CSANSPTGANYGYTF. Here the CDR3 DNA reads TGCAGTGCTAATTCTCCGACAGGGGCTAACTATGGCTACACCTTC.

This chain links TRBV25-1 with TRBJ1-2, with D tentatively TRBD1 (5 bases). V was shortened by 5 bases and J by 0 bases, with 10 bases between the two germline ends. CDR1 and CDR2 from the germline V gene are MGHDK and SYGVNS. The CDR3 sequence is 14 residues long. The CDR3 region is CASSWGPTNYGYTF. The CDR3 DNA follows: TGTGCCAGCAGTTGGGGACCCACTAACTATGGCTACACCTTC.

The chain is built from TRBV19 and TRBJ1-5; the D is unclear. The germline V and J ends were trimmed by 3 bases and 0 bases, with 9 bases remaining between them. Germline values: CDR1 LNHDA, CDR2 SQIVND (reference sequence). There are 15 residues in the CDR3. CDR3 protein: CASSIEHRSNQPQHF. The CDR3 region has the DNA TGTGCCAGTAGTATCGAACACCGTAGCAATCAGCCCCAGCATTTT. The full variable domain, in which reference TRBV19 and TRBJ1-5 provide the parts outside the CDR3, is DGGITQSPKYLFRKEGQNVTLSCEQNLNHDAMYWYRQDPGQGLRLIYYSQIVNDFQKGDIAEGYSVSREKKESFPLTVTSAQKNPTAFYLCASSIEHRSNQPQHFGDGTRLSIL.

This clonotype was counted a few times. The genes are TRBV20-1 and TRBJ1-4; 7 nucleotides match TRBD1. The V gene's germline CDR1 is DFQATT and CDR2 SNEGSKA (reference sequence). The CDR3 has 14 amino acids. The ends lost 3 bases at V and 4 bases at J; junction bases unmatched: 5. The CDR3 reads CSASQGGFNEKLFF. As DNA, the CDR3 is TGCAGTGCTAGCCAGGGGGGATTTAATGAAAAACTGTTTTTT.

This clonotype was counted a few times. The chain combines TRBV28 with TRBJ2-4, with 7 bases identical to TRBD1. Looked up from germline, CDR1 is MDHEN and CDR2 is SYDVKM. V shed 4 bases and J 1 base; nucleotides not matched to a gene: 10. The CDR3 is 17 residues long. The chain's CDR3 is CASSYLRDRGAKNIQYF. The CDR3 bases are TGTGCCAGCAGTTACCTCCGGGACAGAGGGGCCAAAAACATTCAGTACTTC.